This entry lists 31 T cell receptor beta chains sequenced from one sample in a study of CD8+ T cells in alopecia areata. Peripheral blood and lesional scalp punch biopsies were taken from alopecia areata patients. Extraction of RNA preceded its reverse transcription into cDNA, which served as the sequencing template. Clones were read by immunoSEQ multiplex PCR, and TCRdb kept only the in-frame ones, dropping some. The sample has about 12,000 clones, roughly three fifths seen once. The sequenced material came from skin. The receptors here all came from a human donor with alopecia areata.

On this clone itself: This specimen includes other DNA sequences encoding the same CDR3. V is TRBV27 and J is TRBJ1-5; maybe TRBD1 (5 bases). Germline CDR1 MNHEY, CDR2 SMNVEV (reference sequence). The CDR3 extends over 14 amino acids. V was clipped by 3 bases and J by 5 bases, with 11 bases between them. As DNA, the CDR3 is TGTGCCAGCAGTTTGCAGGGTACCGATCAGCCCCAGCATTTT. Translating gives CASSLQGTDQPQHF.

The table lists this clone with a few counts. This chain uses TRBV5-1 with TRBJ2-4; TRBD1 might be the D (6 bases). The CDR3 consists of 12 residues. Germline values: CDR1 SGHRS, CDR2 YFSETQ. Trimming removed 4 bases at V and 6 bases at J, with 8 bases between. DNA for the CDR3: TGCGCCAGCAGCCAGGACAGAAACATTCAGTACTTC. This codes for CASSQDRNIQYF.

This clone showed up just a few times. The gene calls are TRBV19 and TRBJ1-1; D perhaps matches TRBD1 (6 bases). Germline V CDR1 and CDR2: LNHDA, SQIVND (reference sequence). The CDR3 is 13 residues long. Between the trimmed V and J ends, which lost 8 bases and 4 bases, there was a span of 14 bases. CDR3 coding DNA: TGTGCCAGTCTTGACAGGATGGCCACTGAAGCTTTCTTT. Residues: CASLDRMATEAFF.

V usage is TRBV19 and J usage is TRBJ2-1; tentatively, D is TRBD2 (6 bases). The V and J ends lost 8 bases and 2 bases respectively, with 10 bases between them. Germline lookup yields CDR1 LNHDA and CDR2 SQIVND (reference sequence). This CDR3 is built from 13 residues. The CDR3 spells CASSRRAYNEQFF. For the CDR3, the DNA is TGTGCCAGTTCACGGAGGGCCTACAATGAGCAGTTCTTC. The whole variable domain, remainder taken from reference TRBV19 and TRBJ2-1, is DGGITQSPKYLFRKEGQNVTLSCEQNLNHDAMYWYRQDPGQGLRLIYYSQIVNDFQKGDIAEGYSVSREKKESFPLTVTSAQKNPTAFYLCASSRRAYNEQFFGPGTRLTVL.

This chain connects TRBV7-2 to TRBJ2-7; D is unresolved. The V gene lost 5 bases and the J gene lost 3 bases, with 11 bases spanning the gap. This CDR3 region has 13 residues. Germline-derived CDR1 and CDR2 are SGHTA and FQGNSA. This CDR3 is CASSPPSVYEQYF. CDR3 nucleotide sequence: TGTGCCAGCAGCCCCCCCAGTGTCTACGAGCAGTACTTC.

The chain has TRBV28 and TRBJ2-1; TRBD2 aligns across 10 bases. Losses at the gene ends were 4 bases for V and 2 bases for J; bases not matched to a gene: 5. The germline V gene has CDR1 MDHEN and CDR2 SYDVKM. The CDR3 consists of 16 residues. The CDR3 region has the DNA TGTGCCAGCAGTTCCCCTAGCGGGGGACCCTACAATGAGCAGTTCTTC. Its protein is CASSSPSGGPYNEQFF.

The DNA of the CDR3 is TGCGCCAGCAGCCTGGGGACGGATACCTACGAGCAGTACTTC. It translates to CASSLGTDTYEQYF. The rearrangement joins TRBV4-1 to TRBJ2-7; D tentatively fits TRBD1 or TRBD2 (5 bases each). The CDR3 contains 14 residues. Germline V gene data show CDR1 as MGHRA and CDR2 as YSYEKL. V lost 4 bases, J lost 2 bases, and 12 bases lay in between.

CDR3 amino acids: CASSLGQGRGDTQYF. CDR3 coding DNA: TGTGCCAGCAGCCTAGGACAGGGACGGGGAGATACGCAGTATTTT. The chain carries TRBV6-5 and TRBJ2-3, with 8 bases aligning to TRBD1. J was trimmed by 5 bases and V by 6 bases; bases with no gene match: 10. The CDR3 covers 15 residues. Per the germline V gene, CDR1 is MNHEY and CDR2 is SVGAGI.

The chain links TRBV10-3 to TRBJ2-3; TRBD1 is a possible D gene (6 bases). The CDR3 runs to 12 residues. Germline V lookup: CDR1 ENHRY, CDR2 SYGVKD. The V and J ends lost 10 bases and 2 bases respectively, with 10 bases between them. The CDR3 here is CATRGFTDTQYF. The CDR3 DNA sequence: TGTGCCACGAGGGGGTTCACAGATACGCAGTATTTT.

In its sample, this clone was seen a few times. The chain couples TRBV5-1 to TRBJ2-2; either TRBD1 or TRBD2 may supply D (5 bases each). The V gene lost 6 bases and the J gene lost 0 bases, with 18 bases spanning the gap. Germline values: CDR1 SGHRS, CDR2 YFSETQ. CDR3 size: 17 residues. CDR3 nucleotides: TGCGCCAGCACCCACCGGATAGGGACGGCGAACACCGGGGAGCTGTTTTTT. Protein: CASTHRIGTANTGELFF.

The chain employs TRBV18 and TRBJ2-5; TRBD2 matches at 8 bases. The V gene's germline CDR1 is KGHSH and CDR2 LQKENI. This CDR3 contains 13 residues. The trim removed 6 bases at V and 4 bases at J, leaving 4 bases unmatched. This CDR3 reads CASSPGGGETQYF. CDR3 in DNA: TGTGCCAGCTCCCCGGGAGGGGGAGAGACCCAGTACTTC.

This clone was detected only once. The V call is TRBV12-5, the J call TRBJ2-5; TRBD1 is a possible D gene (6 bases). Germline lookup yields CDR1 LGHNT and CDR2 FRNRAP. There are 15 residues in the CDR3. V lost 7 bases, J lost 11 bases, and 26 bases lay in between. CDR3 in amino acids: CASAPRAPTGNSQYF. In nucleotides, the CDR3 is TGTGCTAGTGCTCCTAGGGCCCCAACAGGGAACTCGCAGTACTTC. Full variable domain (missing parts from reference TRBV12-5 and TRBJ2-5): DARVTQTPRHKVTEMGQEVTMRCQPILGHNTVFWYRQTMMQGLELLAYFRNRAPLDDSGMPKDRFSAEMPDATLATLKIQPSEPRDSAVYFCASAPRAPTGNSQYFGPGTRLLVL.

This clone was counted only a few times. The chain uses TRBV7-2 and TRBJ2-7; 9 bases are shared with TRBD1. This CDR3 comprises 16 residues. Germline V gene sequence: CDR1 SGHTA, CDR2 FQGNSA. The junction had 6 bases not matched to a gene; V was cut back by 3 bases and J by 0 bases. The CDR3: CASSFYGTGFSYEQYF. CDR3 DNA: TGTGCCAGCAGCTTCTATGGGACAGGGTTCTCCTACGAGCAGTACTTC. Full variable domain (remainder filled in from reference TRBV7-2 and TRBJ2-7): GAGVSQSPSNKVTEKGKDVELRCDPISGHTALYWYRQSLGQGLEFLIYFQGNSAPDKSGLPSDRFSAERTGGSVSTLTIQRTQQEDSAVYLCASSFYGTGFSYEQYFGPGTRLTVT.

The CDR3 DNA reads TGTGCCAGCGGGTCCCCTAGCGAGCAGGCCTCACACGAGCAGTACTTC. Translating it yields CASGSPSEQASHEQYF. The chain carries TRBV6-6 and TRBJ2-7; tentatively, D is TRBD2 (6 bases). The CDR3 consists of 16 residues. The V gene's germline CDR1 is MNHNY and CDR2 SVGAGI (reference sequence). Trimming took off 8 bases at V and 5 bases at J, with 25 bases between the two ends.

This sequence joins TRBV11-1 and TRBJ2-7, with 8 bases identical to TRBD1. Per germline, CDR1 SGHAT and CDR2 FQDESV (reference sequence). J was trimmed by 3 bases and V by 5 bases; bases with no gene match: 9. The CDR3 contains 15 residues. The CDR3 bases are TGTGCCAGCAGCCGACAGGGGCTTATCCACTACGAGCAGTACTTC. Amino acid sequence: CASSRQGLIHYEQYF.

The V and J genes are TRBV5-1 and TRBJ1-2, with D perhaps TRBD1 (5 bases). The CDR3 consists of 13 residues. Germline CDR1 is SGHRS and CDR2 is YFSETQ. The ends were cut back, 5 bases at V and 5 bases at J, with 13 bases in the middle. The CDR3 region is CASSNEGRYGYTF. The CDR3 coding sequence is TGCGCCAGCAGTAATGAGGGGAGGTATGGCTACACCTTC.

The V and J genes are TRBV5-1 and TRBJ2-7; D is tentatively TRBD1 or TRBD2 (5 bases each). V was clipped by 3 bases and J by 3 bases, with 19 bases between them. The CDR3 sequence is 16 residues long. Germline CDR1 is SGHRS and CDR2 is YFSETQ. The chain's CDR3 is CASSSTTGTARYEQYF. The CDR3 bases are TGCGCCAGCAGCTCGACCACGGGGACCGCTCGCTACGAGCAGTACTTC.

The V and J genes are TRBV5-4 and TRBJ2-1; TRBD2 is a possible D gene (5 bases). The germline gives CDR1 SGHNT, CDR2 YYREEE (reference sequence). V lost 1 base and J 9 bases, leaving 20 bases between the germline ends. The CDR3 loop spans 16 amino acids. The CDR3, as DNA: TGTGCCAGCAGCTTGCGGTTGCTAGCAGACTTTTCTGAGCAGTTCTTC. It yields the protein CASSLRLLADFSEQFF. Full variable domain (outside the CDR3, taken from reference TRBV5-4 and TRBJ2-1): ETGVTQSPTHLIKTRGQQVTLRCSSQSGHNTVSWYQQALGQGPQFIFQYYREEENGRGNFPPRFSGLQFPNYSSELNVNALELDDSALYLCASSLRLLADFSEQFFGPGTRLTVL.

V gene TRBV27 combines with J gene TRBJ2-3; no definite D call. The CDR3 contains 17 residues. Germline V gene lookup returns CDR1 MNHEY and CDR2 SMNVEV (reference sequence). Trimming cost V 5 bases and J 4 bases, with 22 bases left between them. This CDR3 is CASSPLDWAPQADTQYF. The CDR3 DNA follows: TGTGCCAGCAGTCCCCTTGATTGGGCGCCGCAAGCAGATACGCAGTATTTT.

This clone was seen more than once but under ten times. The chain joins TRBV2 to TRBJ2-7; D perhaps matches TRBD2 (6 bases). Trimming shortened V by 4 bases and J by 5 bases, and 12 bases separated the two germline ends. The germline V gene has CDR1 SNHLY and CDR2 FYNNEI. The CDR3 sequence is 13 residues long. This CDR3 reads CASSVGRKDEQYF. CDR3 nucleotides: TGTGCCAGCAGTGTGGGGAGGAAAGACGAGCAGTACTTC.

In this sample, this clone is medium-sized. The V and J genes are TRBV7-6 and TRBJ1-5; no definite D call. The CDR3 contains 11 residues. Trimming took off 4 bases at V and 10 bases at J, with 8 bases between the two ends. The germline V gene has CDR1 SGHVS and CDR2 FNYEAQ. CDR3 loop: CASSSGGPQHF. The CDR3, as DNA: TGTGCCAGCAGCTCCGGCGGACCCCAGCATTTT. The full variable domain, with the rest looked up from reference TRBV7-6 and TRBJ1-5, is GAGVSQSPRYKVTKRGQDVALRCDPISGHVSLYWYRQALGQGPEFLTYFNYEAQQDKSGLPNDRFSAERPEGSISTLTIQRTEQRDSAMYRCASSSGGPQHFGDGTRLSIL.

This clone has more than one count but fewer than ten. The chain is built from TRBV10-3 and TRBJ2-1, with D unresolved. From germline, CDR1 is ENHRY and CDR2 SYGVKD. CDR3 length: 15 amino acids. The ends were cut back, 8 bases at V and 0 bases at J, with 14 bases in the middle. CDR3 sequence reads: CAISRALSSYNEQFF. CDR3 DNA: TGTGCCATCTCAAGGGCGCTGAGCTCCTACAATGAGCAGTTCTTC.

This clone is medium-sized (0.01 to 0.1%) in the sample. The chain carries TRBV7-9 and TRBJ1-1; D is unresolved. With 4 bases removed from V and 1 base from J, the gap between germline ends came to 10 bases. Germline V lookup: CDR1 SEHNR, CDR2 FQNEAQ (reference sequence). The CDR3 extends over 14 amino acids. The CDR3 DNA reads TGTGCCAGCAGCTCTGCGCCCGCGAACACTGAAGCTTTCTTT. It yields the protein CASSSAPANTEAFF.

A note on this clone: One junction end disagrees with the germline gene, perhaps due to a read error. Other DNA variants within this sample encode the same CDR3. V is TRBV27 and J is TRBJ2-1; 11 bases are a match to TRBD2. This CDR3 comprises 16 residues. Germline-derived CDR1 and CDR2 are MNHEY and SMNVEV (reference sequence). CDR3: CASSRRSGGDYNEQFF. The CDR3 nucleotides read TGCGCCAGCAGTCGTCGTAGCGGGGGGGACTACAATGAGCAGTTCTTC.

This clone is medium-sized (0.01 to 0.1%) within its sample. The gene calls are TRBV5-1 and TRBJ2-1; D is undetermined. Germline V gene data show CDR1 as SGHRS and CDR2 as YFSETQ. This CDR3 region has 12 residues. V lost 4 bases and J 7 bases, leaving 9 bases between the germline ends. The CDR3 protein is CASSPNPNEQFF. The DNA for the CDR3 is TGCGCCAGCAGCCCAAATCCTAATGAGCAGTTCTTC.

In this sample, this clone turned up once. The V call is TRBV5-4, the J call TRBJ1-1, with TRBD1 matching over 8 bases. The CDR3 has 14 amino acids. The J segment lost 5 bases and the V segment lost 5 bases, leaving 8 bases of the junction unmatched. Germline-derived CDR1 and CDR2 are SGHNT and YYREEE (reference sequence). CDR3 protein: CASRNDRGGTEAFF. DNA for the CDR3: TGTGCCAGCAGAAATGACAGGGGAGGGACTGAAGCTTTCTTT.

The rearrangement links TRBV2 to TRBJ2-1, with D perhaps matching TRBD2 (5 bases). Germline lookup yields CDR1 SNHLY and CDR2 FYNNEI. Trimming cost V 6 bases and J 7 bases, with 19 bases left between them. CDR3 length equals 15 residues. CDR3 coding DNA: TGTGCCAGCAGGATATCAGGAGGCCCTTCTAATGAGCAGTTCTTC. Its translation: CASRISGGPSNEQFF. Variable domain in full (rest from reference TRBV2 and TRBJ2-1): EPEVTQTPSHQVTQMGQEVILRCVPISNHLYFYWYRQILGQKVEFLVSFYNNEISEKSEIFDDQFSVERPDGSNFTLKIRSTKLEDSAMYFCASRISGGPSNEQFFGPGTRLTVL.

V is TRBV5-6 and J is TRBJ1-1; D gene uncertain. Deletions cut 1 base from V and 5 bases from J, with 12 bases between. In germline, CDR1 is SGHDT, CDR2 YYEEEE. The CDR3 is made up of 14 amino acids. DNA of the CDR3: TGTGCCAGCAGCTTGTTGGTAGGTACTACTGAAGCTTTCTTT. It encodes CASSLLVGTTEAFF.

The table lists this clone with a few counts. This chain links TRBV28 with TRBJ2-3, with 8 bases matching TRBD1. The junction had 6 bases not matched to a gene; V was cut back by 6 bases and J by 1 base. The CDR3 loop spans 15 amino acids. Germline V gene data show CDR1 as MDHEN and CDR2 as SYDVKM. CDR3 residues: CASSSQGAGTDTQYF. In nucleotides, the CDR3 is TGTGCCAGCAGCTCTCAGGGGGCAGGCACAGATACGCAGTATTTT.

This clone appeared a single time. CDR3 loop: CASSLSGSSYNSPLHF. The CDR3 DNA sequence: TGTGCCAGCAGCTTATCGGGGAGCTCCTATAATTCACCCCTCCACTTT. The chain is built from TRBV11-3 and TRBJ1-6; D not resolved. Germline V lookup: CDR1 SGHNT, CDR2 YENEEA. Trimming shortened V by 2 bases and J by 0 bases, and 8 bases separated the two germline ends. The CDR3 covers 16 residues.

In its sample, this clone was seen once. The chain employs TRBV19 and TRBJ2-4; D is undetermined. The germline V gene encodes CDR1 LNHDA and CDR2 SQIVND (reference sequence). CDR3 size: 13 residues. V gave up 3 bases and J gave up 8 bases, with 11 bases separating them. The DNA of the CDR3 is TGTGCCAGTAGTATTTTTGGTTCGGACATTCAGTACTTC. Translating it yields CASSIFGSDIQYF.